A single sample is the source of the 30 T cell receptor beta chains below, sequenced in a study of tumor and adjacent non-tumor tissue in lung cancer. TCRbeta libraries were built with three rounds of nested PCR, modified from ARM-PCR. TCRdb reanalysed the multiplex PCR reads using MiXCR and keeps one entry per CDR3 protein. Among fewer than 100,000 distinct CDR3 sequences, around 80% were seen once, and the ten largest hold about 54%. No cell sorting was done before RNA was extracted from the tissue. The normal lung tissue was taken more than 3 cm from the tumor edge. The sequencing input was distant non-tumor lung tissue. The receptor source for this set is a man in his fifties or sixties with non-small cell lung cancer.

Comments on this clonotype: It is likely a read error, because the conserved phenylalanine at the end of the CDR3 is missing. The chain combines TRBV6-1 with TRBJ2-5, with 11 positions matching TRBD1. Germline-derived CDR1 and CDR2 are MNHNS and SASEGT. The CDR3 contains 14 residues. CDR3 amino acids: CASRPRTGGESQYS. In DNA form, the CDR3 reads TGTGCCAGCCGCCCCCGGACAGGGGGCGAGAGCCAGTACTCC.

The chain carries TRBV6-1 and TRBJ2-7; D gene uncertain. The V gene lost 9 bases and the J gene lost 0 bases, with 18 bases spanning the gap. The CDR3 spans 15 residues. Germline V lookup: CDR1 MNHNS, CDR2 SASEGT. The CDR3 nucleotides read TGTGCCAGGATCTCTTACAGCACCAGCTCCTACGAGCAGTACTTC. Its protein product is CARISYSTSSYEQYF.

V and J are TRBV12-3 or TRBV12-4 and TRBJ2-3; maybe TRBD2 (6 bases). CDR3 size: 14 residues. The V end was cut by 6 bases, the J end by 9 bases, with 19 bases between. The DNA of the CDR3 is TGTGCCAGCAGCTACAGCCACCCGACTAGAACGCAGTATTTT. Translated: CASSYSHPTRTQYF.

The chain has TRBV6-1 and TRBJ2-1; TRBD2 matches 8 bases. Germline assignment: CDR1 MNHNS and CDR2 SASEGT. CDR3 length: 15 residues. J lost 8 bases, V lost 10 bases, and 16 bases had no gene match. The CDR3: CAIRPQGLGKDEQFF. For the CDR3, the DNA is TGTGCCATCCGACCCCAGGGACTAGGTAAGGATGAGCAGTTCTTC.

To note about this clonotype: The junction differs from germline at one of its ends, possibly a read error. The rearrangement joins TRBV10-1 to TRBJ1-1; D not certain. This CDR3 region has 14 residues. CDR1 and CDR2 from the germline V gene are WNHNN and SYGVQD (reference sequence). Here the CDR3 reads CDSSEQVTAAEVFF. The CDR3 nucleotides are TGCGACAGCAGTGAGCAGGTGACGGCCGCTGAAGTTTTCTTT.

Of note for this clonotype: This could be a read error, since a much larger clone is one nucleotide away. The chain links TRBV12-5 to TRBJ2-4; possible D gene TRBD1, 6 bases. The V gene's germline CDR1 is LGHNT and CDR2 FRNRAP. Trimming removed 10 bases at V and 0 bases at J, with 16 bases between. The length of the CDR3 is 15 residues. The CDR3 reads CATGEGHRAKNIQYF. The CDR3 DNA follows: TGTGCTACTGGCGAGGGACACCGAGCCAAAAACATTCAGTACTTC.

The gene calls are TRBV11-2 and TRBJ2-3; D not resolved. V lost 0 bases and J 5 bases, leaving 9 bases between the germline ends. This CDR3 is 14 amino acids long. Germline V gene sequence: CDR1 SGHAT, CDR2 FQNNGV. CDR3 DNA: TGTGCCAGCAGCTTAGATAGGGTCGAAGATACGCAGTATTTT. Protein sequence: CASSLDRVEDTQYF.

V and J are TRBV6-5 and TRBJ2-2; no clear D. This CDR3 region has 14 residues. Between the trimmed V and J ends, which lost 2 bases and 9 bases, there was a span of 13 bases. CDR1 and CDR2 from the germline V gene are MNHEY and SVGAGI. For the CDR3, the DNA is TGTGCCAGCAGTTACGTTGCAGTGACCTGGGAGCTGTTTTTT. It yields the protein CASSYVAVTWELFF.

Notes on this clonotype: The junction shows a germline mismatch at one end, possibly a read error. The chain couples TRBV20-1 to TRBJ1-1, with 9 positions matching TRBD1. This CDR3 region has 12 residues. Germline lookup yields CDR1 DFQATT and CDR2 SNEGSKA (reference sequence). The CDR3 DNA is TGCAGTGTTAGACAGGGGGGCACTGATGCTTTCTTT. Its protein is CSVRQGGTDAFF.

Concerning this clonotype itself: A much larger clone differs by one base, so this may be a read error. As DNA, the CDR3 is TGTACCAGCACATTACAGAGTTTCTCTGGAAACACCATATATTTT. Protein product: CTSTLQSFSGNTIYF. The chain joins TRBV6-1 to TRBJ1-3; D uncertain. The CDR3 consists of 15 residues. Germline-derived CDR1 and CDR2 are MNHNS and SASEGT.

Remarks on this clonotype: This may arise from a read error, as a much more abundant clone is one base away. The chain uses TRBV12-3 or TRBV12-4 and TRBJ2-5; 8 nucleotides line up with TRBD1. This CDR3 has 12 residues. The CDR3 sequence is CVSSRQGETQYF. Here the CDR3 DNA reads TGTGTCAGCAGCAGACAGGGGGAGACCCAGTACTTC.

A note on this clonotype: Relative to the germline gene, one junction end is altered; a read error may explain this. The chain combines TRBV11-3 with TRBJ2-7; D unclear. The germline gives CDR1 SGHNT, CDR2 YENEEA. This CDR3 spans 13 amino acids. The CDR3 protein is CASSYWQTYKQYF. Written as DNA, the CDR3 is TGTGCCAGCAGCTACTGGCAGACCTACAAGCAGTACTTC.

To note about this clonotype: The junction does not match germline at one end; this may be a read error. The chain recombines TRBV6-5 with TRBJ2-3, with D unclear. The germline CDR1 and CDR2 sequences are MNHEY and SVGAGI. The CDR3 has 12 amino acids. The CDR3 nucleotides are TGTGCCAGCAGGACTGTCCGTGATATGCAGTATTTT. This encodes CASRTVRDMQYF.

Of note for this clonotype: No conserved phenylalanine or tryptophan is present at the end of the CDR3, so a read error is the likely explanation. It is unclear where the CDR3 begins or ends on the DNA, so no DNA is shown, and the CDR3 is as TCRdb lists it. The gene calls are TRBV4-2 and TRBJ2-3; the D call of TRBD1 is as the table states it, not checked on the DNA. CDR1 is LGHNA and CDR2 is YNFKEQ in the germline V gene. The length of the CDR3 is 16 amino acids, counting both ends. CDR3 protein: CASSRVVTGGTDTRYL.

Comment on this clonotype: This sequence may be a read error, since a much larger clone differs from it by one base. CDR3 amino acids: CARSYSGRVYEQYF. The DNA for the CDR3 is TGTGCCAGAAGTTACTCTGGCAGAGTCTACGAGCAGTACTTC. The chain joins TRBV6-5 to TRBJ2-7; no reliable D call. The CDR3 contains 14 residues. CDR1 MNHEY and CDR2 SVGAGI come from the germline V gene.

This chain connects TRBV6-1 to TRBJ2-4, with D uncertain. Trimming cost V 7 bases and J 16 bases, with 29 bases left between them. The CDR3 is made up of 15 amino acids. Germline values: CDR1 MNHNS, CDR2 SASEGT. The CDR3 here is CASTIGTQAKNIPYF. The CDR3 nucleotides read TGTGCCAGCACGATCGGTACCCAAGCCAAAAACATTCCATACTTC.

Regarding this clonotype: One end of the junction is discordant with germline, which a read error may explain. This sequence joins TRBV20-1 and TRBJ2-1; 11 bases line up with TRBD2. CDR1 and CDR2 (germline): DFQATT, SNEGSKA (reference sequence). This CDR3 region has 15 residues. This CDR3 is CCATIAGGLYNEQFF. Written as DNA, the CDR3 is TGCTGTGCTACAATAGCGGGAGGGCTTTACAATGAGCAGTTCTTC.

The rearrangement joins TRBV5-4 to TRBJ2-2, with TRBD2 as a possible D gene (5 bases). Trimming pared 5 bases from V and 0 bases from J, leaving 20 bases between. The CDR3 sequence is 18 residues long. Germline V gene sequence: CDR1 SGHNT, CDR2 YYREEE (reference sequence). DNA for the CDR3: TGTGCCAGCAGGTTGCATGGTCAGCGGCAAACGAACACCGGGGAGCTGTTTTTT. Translated: CASRLHGQRQTNTGELFF.

There are a few counts of this clonotype. This may be a read error, as it is one base from a much larger clone. The conserved phenylalanine or tryptophan normally closing the CDR3 is absent here, so this likely arose from a read error. No DNA is shown, since the ends of the CDR3 on it are uncertain; the CDR3 is the one TCRdb lists. J is TRBJ2-7 and V is TRBV7-9; the listed D gene, TRBD2, was not tested against the DNA. The V gene's germline CDR1 is SEHNR and CDR2 FQNEAQ (reference sequence). The CDR3 length equals 12 residues, ends included. This CDR3 is CASSREGPFLYL.

On this clonotype: A much bigger clone sits one base away, suggesting this may be a read error. The chain couples TRBV7-9 to TRBJ2-3, with D perhaps TRBD2 (5 bases). Germline-derived CDR1 and CDR2 are SEHNR and FQNEAQ (reference sequence). The CDR3 has 16 residues. This CDR3 is CASSSPGYASTDRQYF. As DNA, the CDR3 is TGTGCCAGCAGCTCCCCAGGCTACGCTAGCACAGATAGGCAGTATTTT.

Regarding this clonotype: With a much larger clone just one base away, this may be a read error. The chain's CDR3 is CASSQDGTSGWIEQFF. The CDR3 DNA reads as TGTGCCAGCAGCCAAGATGGAACTAGCGGGTGGATTGAGCAGTTCTTC. The chain has TRBV4-2 and TRBJ2-1; TRBD2 aligns across 9 bases. Per germline, CDR1 LGHNA and CDR2 YNFKEQ. The CDR3 is made up of 16 amino acids. V was pared by 0 bases and J by 9 bases, with 9 bases of the junction left unmatched.

This clonotype appeared a few times. The chain employs TRBV5-1 and TRBJ2-3; 10 nucleotides align to TRBD2. Germline V gene sequence: CDR1 SGHRS, CDR2 YFSETQ. Losses at the gene ends were 4 bases for V and 4 bases for J; bases not matched to a gene: 18. This CDR3 spans 19 amino acids. CDR3 nucleotides: TGCGCCAGCAGCGCGAGGGGACTAGCGTCCGGAAGGGGGGCAGATACGCAGTATTTT. Protein sequence: CASSARGLASGRGADTQYF.

About this clonotype: No conserved phenylalanine or tryptophan is present at the end of the CDR3, so a read error is the likely explanation. This chain uses TRBV7-9 with TRBJ1-1, with D possibly matching TRBD1 (6 bases). CDR3 length: 13 residues. CDR1 and CDR2 from the germline V gene are SEHNR and FQNEAQ (reference sequence). V gave up 6 bases and J gave up 6 bases, with 14 bases separating them. The CDR3 nucleotides read TGTGCCAGCAGACTTACGGACAGCCCTGAAGCTTTCTTA. Protein product: CASRLTDSPEAFL.

With regard to this clonotype: A read error may produce the germline difference seen at one junction end. The rearrangement uses TRBV20-1 and TRBJ2-7; TRBD2 matches at 7 bases. Germline V lookup: CDR1 DFQATT, CDR2 SNEGSKA (reference sequence). The CDR3 is made up of 16 amino acids. Here the CDR3 reads CSARGLADYLSYDQYF. In DNA, the CDR3 is TGCAGTGCTAGGGGGCTAGCGGACTACCTCTCCTACGACCAGTACTTC.

Remarks on this clonotype: Here the CDR3 omits its conserved ending phenylalanine or tryptophan, so a read error is the likely source. The DNA is left out, because the CDR3 cannot be placed on it with certainty; the CDR3 is given as TCRdb lists it. The chain has TRBV21-1 and TRBJ2-3; the D call in the table, TRBD1, was not verified against the DNA. TRBV21-1 is a documented pseudogene. A total of 15 residues make up the CDR3, ends included. CDR3 amino acids: CARSRGPEIADTQYS.

Regarding this clonotype: A read error may produce the germline difference seen at one junction end. The chain uses TRBV29-1 and TRBJ2-4, with D perhaps matching TRBD2 (6 bases). CDR3 length: 15 residues. Per the germline V gene, CDR1 is SQVTM and CDR2 is ANQGSEA. The chain's CDR3 is CSVSSRGIAKNIKYF. The CDR3 DNA sequence: TGCAGCGTTTCCAGTCGGGGGATAGCCAAAAACATTAAGTATTTC.

Remarks on this clonotype: A read error may produce the germline difference seen at one junction end. In DNA, the CDR3 is TGTACCAGCAGCCAAGATAGAGGCATCCCCCCCCACGAGCAGTACTTC. Translation: CTSSQDRGIPPHEQYF. J is TRBJ2-7 and V is TRBV4-2; no clear D gene. The CDR3 has 16 amino acids. Per the germline V gene, CDR1 is LGHNA and CDR2 is YNFKEQ.

With regard to this clonotype: Germline is not matched at one junction end, which may reflect a read error. The V call is TRBV6-1, the J call TRBJ2-2, with D possibly TRBD2 on 5 matching bases. The CDR3 runs to 11 residues. Germline V lookup: CDR1 MNHNS, CDR2 SASEGT. The CDR3 DNA reads as TGTGCCAGCAGGGGATCCGGGGAGCCGTTTTTT. Its translation is CASRGSGEPFF.

Comment on this clonotype: A read error may be the cause here, since a much bigger clone is one base away. V usage is TRBV5-4 and J usage is TRBJ2-7; tentative D call: TRBD2 (5 bases). The germline V gene has CDR1 SGHNT and CDR2 YYREEE (reference sequence). This CDR3 has 15 amino acids. V was pared by 6 bases and J by 5 bases, with 21 bases between. CDR3 amino acids: CASTFGGWGTHEQYF. The DNA for the CDR3 is TGTGCCAGCACCTTCGGCGGGTGGGGAACTCACGAGCAGTACTTC.

Note on this clonotype: Without the conserved terminal phenylalanine or tryptophan, this CDR3 likely stems from a read error. The V gene is TRBV29-1, the J gene TRBJ2-7, with D maybe TRBD1 (5 bases). CDR1 is SQVTM, CDR2 ANQGSEA, per germline. The CDR3 consists of 16 residues. V lost 5 bases and J lost 5, with 25 bases in between. CDR3 amino acids: CSVQIRTWGEEDEQYY. The CDR3 DNA sequence: TGCAGCGTTCAAATCCGGACATGGGGTGAAGAAGACGAGCAGTACTAC.